This is a list of T cell receptor beta chains from one sample in a study of lymphopenia after photon versus proton radiotherapy. Sequenced by immunoSEQ multiplex PCR; TCRdb stores in-frame clones only, minus some. The top ten clones hold about 2.2% of a sample with fewer than 50,000 clones, 85% of them seen once. Sequencing used peripheral blood, obtained from a patient treated with photon-based radiotherapy. Receptors were obtained from a middle-aged man with gastric cancer. Both conserved end residues are part of each CDR3. A D gene is named only where the DNA matches it firmly. Part of the rows lack a size; the others show once, few, many or a class for expanded clones.

d_gene: NA; v_gene: TRBV19; j_gene: TRBJ2-7; abundance: NA; CDR3nt: TGTGCCAGTAGTATCCAGGCTTCCTACGAGCAGTACTTC; CDR3aa: CASSIQASYEQYF
d_gene: TRBD1; v_gene: TRBV4-2; j_gene: TRBJ2-7; abundance: NA; CDR3nt: TGTGCCAGCAGCCAACCTCTAGGGACAGGGGACCACGAGCAGTACTTC; CDR3aa: CASSQPLGTGDHEQYF
d_gene: NA; v_gene: TRBV7-2; j_gene: TRBJ1-1; abundance: few; CDR3nt: TGTGCCAGCAGCTTAAATCCGGGGGCGAACACTGAAGCTTTCTTT; CDR3aa: CASSLNPGANTEAFF
d_gene: TRBD1; v_gene: TRBV4-3; j_gene: TRBJ1-4; abundance: NA; CDR3nt: TGCGCCAGCAGCCGAACACAGGGGTTTAATGAAAAACTGTTTTTT; CDR3aa: CASSRTQGFNEKLFF
d_gene: TRBD1; v_gene: TRBV6-5; j_gene: TRBJ1-2; abundance: NA; CDR3nt: TGTGCCAGCAGTTACCGGGGGACAGGAATAAGTGGCTACACCTTC; CDR3aa: CASSYRGTGISGYTF
d_gene: NA; v_gene: TRBV11-2; j_gene: TRBJ1-1; abundance: NA; CDR3nt: TGTGCCAGCAGCTTAGGGAGGTCAGGCCATGAAGCTTTCTTT; CDR3aa: CASSLGRSGHEAFF
d_gene: NA; v_gene: TRBV6-4; j_gene: TRBJ2-3; abundance: NA; CDR3nt: TGTGCCAGCAGTCTAAACCCAACGGTAGATACGCAGTATTTT; CDR3aa: CASSLNPTVDTQYF
d_gene: NA; v_gene: TRBV19; j_gene: TRBJ2-5; abundance: once; CDR3nt: TGTGCCAGTAGTACCCTAGGGACCCAGTACTTC; CDR3aa: CASSTLGTQYF
d_gene: NA; v_gene: TRBV14; j_gene: TRBJ1-3; abundance: NA; CDR3nt: TGTGCCAGCAGCCAATCCCCTGCAAACACCATATATTTT; CDR3aa: CASSQSPANTIYF
d_gene: NA; v_gene: TRBV5-1; j_gene: TRBJ1-1; abundance: NA; CDR3nt: TGCGCCAGCAGCTTGCAGGGACCCAACACTGAAGCTTTCTTT; CDR3aa: CASSLQGPNTEAFF
d_gene: TRBD1; v_gene: TRBV7-9; j_gene: TRBJ2-6; abundance: NA; CDR3nt: TGTGCCAGCAGCCCCTGGACAGGGTATAACGTCCTGACTTTC; CDR3aa: CASSPWTGYNVLTF
d_gene: TRBD1; v_gene: TRBV19; j_gene: TRBJ1-1; abundance: once; CDR3nt: TGTGCCAGTAGTCCAAGGACAGGGCTGAACACTGAAGCTTTCTTT; CDR3aa: CASSPRTGLNTEAFF
d_gene: NA; v_gene: TRBV6-1; j_gene: TRBJ2-7; abundance: NA; CDR3nt: TGTGCCAGCAGTGAAGGGACACCCTGGCGGGACGAGCAGTACTTC; CDR3aa: CASSEGTPWRDEQYF
d_gene: NA; v_gene: TRBV30; j_gene: TRBJ1-4; abundance: NA; CDR3nt: TGTGCCTGGAGGGGGGGGACTAATGAAAAACTGTTTTTT; CDR3aa: CAWRGGTNEKLFF
d_gene: NA; v_gene: TRBV15; j_gene: TRBJ2-7; abundance: NA; CDR3nt: TGTGCCACCAGCAGACATCGACGGGAAAAGCAGTACTTC; CDR3aa: CATSRHRREKQYF
d_gene: TRBD1; v_gene: TRBV10-3; j_gene: TRBJ1-1; abundance: NA; CDR3nt: TGTGCCATCAGGGGGCAGGGGACAGGGAACACTGAAGCTTTCTTT; CDR3aa: CAIRGQGTGNTEAFF
d_gene: TRBD1; v_gene: TRBV7-9; j_gene: TRBJ1-2; abundance: NA; CDR3nt: TGTGCCAGCAGCCCAATCGGACAGGGGGCTATGGTGGACTATGGCTACACCTTC; CDR3aa: CASSPIGQGAMVDYGYTF
d_gene: NA; v_gene: TRBV7-2; j_gene: TRBJ2-7; abundance: NA; CDR3nt: TGTGCCAGCAGCATCACCGGGACATCCTCGTACGAGCAGTACTTC; CDR3aa: CASSITGTSSYEQYF
d_gene: NA; v_gene: TRBV7-2; j_gene: TRBJ2-5; abundance: NA; CDR3nt: TGTGCCAGCAGCTTGAGGGGATCGGGGCCACAAGAGACCCAGTACTTC; CDR3aa: CASSLRGSGPQETQYF
d_gene: NA; v_gene: TRBV5-4; j_gene: TRBJ1-1; abundance: once; CDR3nt: TGTGCCAGCACCCCCACCGGGGGGGCTCGCACTGAAGCTTTCTTT; CDR3aa: CASTPTGGARTEAFF
d_gene: TRBD2; v_gene: TRBV19; j_gene: TRBJ2-5; abundance: NA; CDR3nt: TGTGCCAGTCGAAGGACTAGCGGGGGGCTTCAAGAGACCCAGTACTTC; CDR3aa: CASRRTSGGLQETQYF
d_gene: TRBD2; v_gene: TRBV27; j_gene: TRBJ2-1; abundance: few; CDR3nt: TGTGCCAGCAGTTTCCTAGCGGGGGGTAACAATGAGCAGTTCTTC; CDR3aa: CASSFLAGGNNEQFF
d_gene: NA; v_gene: TRBV28; j_gene: TRBJ2-7; abundance: NA; CDR3nt: TGTGCCAGCAGTTTCCCGGACACGGTAACCTACGAGCAGTACTTC; CDR3aa: CASSFPDTVTYEQYF
d_gene: NA; v_gene: TRBV2; j_gene: TRBJ2-5; abundance: NA; CDR3nt: TGTGCCAGCAGTGCCCTTCAAGAGACCCAGTACTTC; CDR3aa: CASSALQETQYF
d_gene: NA; v_gene: TRBV9; j_gene: TRBJ1-5; abundance: NA; CDR3nt: TGTGCCAGCAGCGAGGGGTTCAATCAGCCCCAGCATTTT; CDR3aa: CASSEGFNQPQHF
d_gene: TRBD1; v_gene: TRBV27; j_gene: TRBJ2-7; abundance: NA; CDR3nt: TGTGCCAGCAGTTACCCGGGACAGGGAGGCGAGCAGTACTTC; CDR3aa: CASSYPGQGGEQYF
d_gene: NA; v_gene: TRBV2; j_gene: TRBJ1-5; abundance: NA; CDR3nt: TGTGCCAGCAGTGAATGGCAGAGCAATCAGCCCCAGCATTTT; CDR3aa: CASSEWQSNQPQHF
d_gene: TRBD1; v_gene: TRBV25-1; j_gene: TRBJ2-3; abundance: NA; CDR3nt: TGTGCCAGCAGTGAATCAAGACAGGGTGCAGATACGCAGTATTTT; CDR3aa: CASSESRQGADTQYF
d_gene: TRBD2; v_gene: TRBV7-6; j_gene: TRBJ2-5; abundance: NA; CDR3nt: TGTGCCAGCAGCCTCGGGGCCACTAGCGGGGCCCAAGAGACCCAGTACTTC; CDR3aa: CASSLGATSGAQETQYF
d_gene: NA; v_gene: TRBV2; j_gene: TRBJ1-5; abundance: NA; CDR3nt: TGTGCCAGCAGTGAAGAACGGAGAAGGGTTCAGCCCCAGCATTTT; CDR3aa: CASSEERRRVQPQHF
d_gene: NA; v_gene: TRBV6-1; j_gene: TRBJ2-1; abundance: NA; CDR3nt: TGTGCCAGCAGTGACCCCCGGGGGCTGGTAGGAGCCGAGCAGTTCTTC; CDR3aa: CASSDPRGLVGAEQFF
d_gene: NA; v_gene: TRBV7-9; j_gene: TRBJ1-1; abundance: NA; CDR3nt: TGTGCCAGCAGCTCGGGACAGAACACTGAAGCTTTCTTT; CDR3aa: CASSSGQNTEAFF
d_gene: NA; v_gene: TRBV2; j_gene: TRBJ2-5; abundance: once; CDR3nt: TGTGCCAGCAGAGTAAAGACCCAGTACTTC; CDR3aa: CASRVKTQYF
d_gene: NA; v_gene: TRBV5-4; j_gene: TRBJ2-3; abundance: NA; CDR3nt: TGTGCCAGCAGCCCCATCCACAGGGTTGGCACAGATACGCAGTATTTT; CDR3aa: CASSPIHRVGTDTQYF
d_gene: TRBD2; v_gene: TRBV7-6; j_gene: TRBJ2-5; abundance: NA; CDR3nt: TGTGCCAGCAGCCCCCGGGGGGGTTTTGAGACCCAGTACTTC; CDR3aa: CASSPRGGFETQYF